This passage covers 25 T cell receptor beta chains from one sample sequenced in a study of early T cells in non-severe SARS-CoV-2 infection. MiXCR was run by TCRdb on the 5' RACE reads, yielding one entry per CDR3 protein. The table has about 130,000 distinct CDR3 sequences, more than 12% seen once. The specimen was whole blood. The receptor source for this set is an adult who was a healthcare worker with PCR-confirmed SARS-CoV-2 infection or an uninfected control (not recorded which).

V is TRBV27 and J is TRBJ2-3, with D tentatively TRBD1 or TRBD2 (5 bases each). V was cut by 5 bases and J by 4 bases, with 13 bases left in between. Germline V gene sequence: CDR1 MNHEY, CDR2 SMNVEV (reference sequence). This CDR3 spans 14 amino acids. The CDR3 reads CASSLGRDPDTQYF. The CDR3 DNA reads TGTGCCAGCAGTCTAGGCCGGGACCCAGATACGCAGTATTTT.

This clonotype was observed a few times. The chain combines TRBV7-3 with TRBJ2-7, with D tentatively TRBD1 or TRBD2 (7 bases each). Trimming left V 6 bases short and J 7 bases short, with 16 bases between. The CDR3 contains 13 residues. Germline lookup yields CDR1 SGHTA and CDR2 FQGTGA. CDR3 nucleotide sequence: TGTGCCAGCAGTCTAGACAGGGAGGGGGAGCAGTACTTC. The encoded protein is CASSLDREGEQYF. The variable domain in full, with the rest retrieved from reference TRBV7-3 and TRBJ2-7, is GAGVSQTPSNKVTEKGKYVELRCDPISGHTALYWYRQSLGQGPEFLIYFQGTGAADDSGLPNDRFFAVRPEGSVSTLKIQRTERGDSAVYLCASSLDREGEQYFGPGTRLTVT.

This chain joins TRBV10-3 and TRBJ2-1, with 7 bases matching TRBD2. Per the germline V gene, CDR1 is ENHRY and CDR2 is SYGVKD. With 7 bases clipped from V and 10 bases from J, the junction kept 16 bases outside the gene matches. The CDR3 has 15 amino acids. In nucleotides, the CDR3 is TGTGCCATCAATCCGGGGGGTTCTTATTCCAGGGAGCAGTTCTTC. Its protein product is CAINPGGSYSREQFF.

This clonotype was seen at least ten times. This chain joins TRBV30 and TRBJ1-1; a possible D gene is TRBD1 (5 bases). V shed 4 bases and J shed 3 bases, with 12 bases lying between them. The CDR3 totals 13 residues. CDR1 GTSNPN and CDR2 SVGIG come from the germline V gene (reference sequence). Written as DNA, the CDR3 is TGTGCCTGGAAACCTAGAGGGGACACTGAAGCTTTCTTT. As protein: CAWKPRGDTEAFF.

The V call is TRBV20-1, the J call TRBJ2-7; D perhaps matches TRBD2 (5 bases). This CDR3 has 14 amino acids. Germline assignment: CDR1 DFQATT and CDR2 SNEGSKA (reference sequence). CDR3 DNA sequence: TGCAGCGTCAGTGAGACCGGGAACCCCCACGAGCAGTACTTC. Translated, it gives CSVSETGNPHEQYF.

The J gene is TRBJ1-1, the V gene TRBV27, with D possibly being TRBD1 (6 bases). Germline CDR1 is MNHEY and CDR2 is SMNVEV (reference sequence). The CDR3 totals 14 residues. V was cut by 2 bases and J by 5 bases, with 12 bases left in between. The CDR3 DNA follows: TGTGCCAGCAGTTTAGCAAACAGGGTAACTGAAGCTTTCTTT. The encoded protein is CASSLANRVTEAFF.

V is TRBV11-2 and J is TRBJ1-6, with 9 bases aligning to TRBD1. This CDR3 has 17 residues. The V segment lost 3 bases and the J segment 10 bases; nucleotides outside the gene matches: 13. CDR1 is SGHAT and CDR2 is FQNNGV in the germline V gene. CDR3 loop: CASSFGGGQGRDSPLHF. CDR3 bases: TGTGCCAGCAGCTTTGGTGGCGGACAGGGGAGGGACTCACCCCTCCACTTT.

The chain combines TRBV29-1 with TRBJ1-1, with D uncertain. CDR3 size: 12 residues. Trimming cost V 6 bases and J 0 bases, with 8 bases left between them. Germline CDR1 is SQVTM and CDR2 is ANQGSEA. In DNA form, the CDR3 reads TGCAGCGTAAGTTCCATGAACACTGAAGCTTTCTTT. Residues: CSVSSMNTEAFF.

This clonotype was seen a handful of times. The chain carries TRBV6-6 and TRBJ1-4, with D maybe TRBD1 (5 bases). The length of the CDR3 is 15 residues. Germline V gene lookup returns CDR1 MNHNY and CDR2 SVGAGI (reference sequence). Deletions cut 2 bases from V and 8 bases from J, with 15 bases between. The CDR3 region has the DNA TGTGCCAGCAGTTACGTCGGCAGGGAAAACGAAAAACTGTTTTTT. Translation gives CASSYVGRENEKLFF.

CDR3 in amino acids: CASSRTGPSIGGYTF. The CDR3 DNA reads as TGTGCCAGCAGTCGGACAGGGCCTTCCATTGGTGGCTACACCTTC. J is TRBJ1-2 and V is TRBV6-2 or TRBV6-3; 8 nucleotides match TRBD1. This CDR3 contains 15 residues. The V segment lost 5 bases and the J segment 7 bases; nucleotides outside the gene matches: 12. The V gene's germline CDR1 is MNHEY and CDR2 SVGEGT.

The rearrangement joins TRBV30 to TRBJ1-2; D is unresolved. CDR3 length equals 12 residues. V shed 7 bases and J shed 0 bases, with 9 bases lying between them. The V gene's germline CDR1 is GTSNPN and CDR2 SVGIG (reference sequence). CDR3: CAFGPANYGYTF. In DNA form, the CDR3 reads TGTGCCTTCGGGCCCGCTAACTATGGCTACACCTTC.

This clonotype was seen more than once but under ten times. V usage is TRBV19 and J usage is TRBJ2-5, with 7 positions matching TRBD1. The V segment lost 3 bases and the J segment 4 bases; nucleotides outside the gene matches: 5. The CDR3 has 14 residues. The germline gives CDR1 LNHDA, CDR2 SQIVND (reference sequence). CDR3 bases: TGTGCCAGTAGTATCGATAGGGGGCGAGAGACCCAGTACTTC. Encoded protein: CASSIDRGRETQYF.

This clonotype showed up many times. V and J are TRBV7-6 and TRBJ2-7; D not certain. Germline V CDR1 and CDR2: SGHVS, FNYEAQ. With 1 base removed from V and 4 bases from J, the gap between germline ends came to 5 bases. This CDR3 spans 12 amino acids. CDR3 bases: TGTGCCAGCAGCTTAGTTCCATACGAGCAGTACTTC. Translating gives CASSLVPYEQYF.

The V call is TRBV2, the J call TRBJ1-3; D call uncertain. Germline CDR1 SNHLY, CDR2 FYNNEI. The CDR3 is made up of 14 amino acids. With 5 bases removed from V and 8 bases from J, the gap between germline ends came to 16 bases. For the CDR3, the DNA is TGTGCCAGCAGTCGGATCCTTAACGGGCACACCATATATTTT. Its translation is CASSRILNGHTIYF.

Here the CDR3 DNA reads TGTGCCACCAGCAGAGAGTCGACTCGCCGTGAGCAGTTCTTC. It codes for CATSRESTRREQFF. This chain joins TRBV15 and TRBJ2-1, with unresolved D. CDR1 and CDR2 (germline): LNHNV, YYDKDF (reference sequence). This CDR3 has 14 amino acids. V lost 0 bases to trimming and J lost 9 bases, with 12 bases between them. The entire variable domain, with the rest obtained from reference TRBV15 and TRBJ2-1, is as follows: DAMVIQNPRYQVTQFGKPVTLSCSQTLNHNVMYWYQQKSSQAPKLLFHYYDKDFNNEADTPDNFQSRRPNTSFCFLDIRSPGLGDTAMYLCATSRESTRREQFFGPGTRLTVL.

This clonotype was seen more than once but under ten times. The chain recombines TRBV12-2 with TRBJ1-5. TRBV12-2 is classified as a pseudogene. This CDR3 region has 11 residues. CDR3 in amino acids: CASRFHQPQHF. The CDR3 DNA reads TGTGCAAGTCGCTTTCATCAGCCCCAGCATTTT.

The chain uses TRBV20-1 and TRBJ2-2; the D gene is possibly TRBD1 (6 bases). This CDR3 has 13 residues. V shed 3 bases and J shed 4 bases, with 9 bases lying between them. Germline-derived CDR1 and CDR2 are DFQATT and SNEGSKA (reference sequence). The CDR3 spells CSARDRITGELFF. The CDR3 DNA reads TGCAGTGCTAGGGACAGAATCACCGGGGAGCTGTTTTTT.

The rearrangement uses TRBV14 and TRBJ2-1; the D gene is possibly TRBD2 (7 bases). CDR1 is SGHDN, CDR2 FVKESK, per germline. This CDR3 is 13 amino acids long. The V and J ends lost 2 bases and 7 bases respectively, with 9 bases between them. CDR3 DNA: TGTGCCAGCAGCCAACGGGGGGCAAATGAGCAGTTCTTC. As protein: CASSQRGANEQFF.

This clonotype was counted a few times. The V gene is TRBV7-2, the J gene TRBJ2-5; 7 bases align to TRBD2. The germline V gene encodes CDR1 SGHTA and CDR2 FQGNSA. This CDR3 spans 15 amino acids. Trimming removed 4 bases from V and 4 bases from J; junction bases left unmatched: 9. The CDR3 DNA sequence: TGTGCCAGCAGCTCCCGAAAGCGGGGCCCAGAGACCCAGTACTTC. Its translation: CASSSRKRGPETQYF.

The chain employs TRBV11-2 and TRBJ2-4; 8 bases are shared with TRBD1. The CDR3 is made up of 19 amino acids. Germline V gene lookup returns CDR1 SGHAT and CDR2 FQNNGV. V dropped 5 bases and J dropped 3; count of bases not matched to a gene: 18. The CDR3 region is CASSRGDRNPAEVKNIQYF. CDR3 in DNA: TGTGCCAGCAGCCGAGGGGACAGGAATCCCGCTGAAGTCAAAAACATTCAGTACTTC.

This clonotype was found many times. This sequence joins TRBV7-8 and TRBJ2-1; the match to TRBD2 covers 8 bases. The trim removed 9 bases at V and 6 bases at J, leaving 10 bases unmatched. This CDR3 is 14 amino acids long. CDR1 is SGHVS and CDR2 is FQNEAQ in the germline V gene. As DNA, the CDR3 is TGTGCCAGTCACTCGGGGACTAGTTCCAATGAGCAGTTCTTC. Amino acids: CASHSGTSSNEQFF. Variable domain in full (rest from reference TRBV7-8 and TRBJ2-1): GAGVSQSPRYKVAKRGQDVALRCDPISGHVSLFWYQQALGQGPEFLTYFQNEAQLDKSGLPSDRFFAERPEGSVSTLKIQRTQQEDSAVYLCASHSGTSSNEQFFGPGTRLTVL.

V is TRBV2 and J is TRBJ1-5, with 7 bases fitting TRBD1. V was clipped by 11 bases and J by 4 bases; unmatched bases: 14. The CDR3 sequence is 15 residues long. Germline lookup yields CDR1 SNHLY and CDR2 FYNNEI. The CDR3 spells CASQGQGGLNQPQHF. The CDR3 DNA sequence: TGTGCCTCCCAGGGGCAGGGGGGGCTGAATCAGCCCCAGCATTTT.

This chain uses TRBV4-1 with TRBJ2-7; TRBD1 matches 10 bases. In germline, CDR1 is MGHRA, CDR2 YSYEKL. V was clipped by 1 base and J by 1 base; unmatched bases: 1. This CDR3 comprises 15 residues. The CDR3 DNA follows: TGCGCCAGCAGCCAAGGGACAGGGGGATCCTACGAGCAGTACTTC. Its translation: CASSQGTGGSYEQYF.

The gene calls are TRBV15 and TRBJ2-1; D is unresolved. Trimming stripped 10 bases from V and 0 bases from J, with 10 bases between. The CDR3 length is 13 residues. Germline values: CDR1 LNHNV, CDR2 YYDKDF (reference sequence). CDR3 in amino acids: CASAPFSYNEQFF. Here the CDR3 DNA reads TGTGCCAGCGCTCCGTTCTCCTACAATGAGCAGTTCTTC.

The rearrangement uses TRBV20-1 and TRBJ2-7; D remains unclear. The CDR3 has 14 residues. V lost 0 bases to trimming and J lost 2 bases, with 11 bases between them. Germline values: CDR1 DFQATT, CDR2 SNEGSKA (reference sequence). The CDR3 DNA is TGCAGTGCTAGAGAGCGACCCGACGCCTACGAGCAGTACTTC. Residues: CSARERPDAYEQYF.